This note documents a single TCR beta chain sequence. CDR1 and CDR2 from the germline V gene are MNHEY and SVGAGI. Losses at the gene ends were 2 bases for V and 2 bases for J; bases not matched to a gene: 6. CDR3 length: 15 residues. Seattle participants joined during active infection and were tracked over time. The entry originates in a study of blood T cell repertoires in COVID-19. As for the study in general: Spain, Italy and the United States supplied samples that represented acute and convalescent COVID-19. PBMCs, B-cell-depleted T cells, or T cells provided the cDNA or gDNA that made up the material.

In the study's own analysis: By means of reference gene primer amplification, nucleated cell counts were estimated. The protocol was immunoSEQ multiplex PCR, while the TCRdb copy is restricted to in-frame clones and leaves out a portion. That table furnishes V, J and clone size, whereas the DNA furnished D and trimming. The table records tens of thousands of clones, around 74% of them present only once. Sequences were obtained from peripheral blood. The sequence derives from a man aged 55 to 70 with COVID-19, enrolled during active disease. V usage is TRBV6-5 and J usage is TRBJ2-7; TRBD1 matches 7 bases. The CDR3 nucleotides read TGTGCCAGCAGTTACCGCCAGACAGGGACCTACGAGCAGTACTTC. Amino acids: CASSYRQTGTYEQYF.